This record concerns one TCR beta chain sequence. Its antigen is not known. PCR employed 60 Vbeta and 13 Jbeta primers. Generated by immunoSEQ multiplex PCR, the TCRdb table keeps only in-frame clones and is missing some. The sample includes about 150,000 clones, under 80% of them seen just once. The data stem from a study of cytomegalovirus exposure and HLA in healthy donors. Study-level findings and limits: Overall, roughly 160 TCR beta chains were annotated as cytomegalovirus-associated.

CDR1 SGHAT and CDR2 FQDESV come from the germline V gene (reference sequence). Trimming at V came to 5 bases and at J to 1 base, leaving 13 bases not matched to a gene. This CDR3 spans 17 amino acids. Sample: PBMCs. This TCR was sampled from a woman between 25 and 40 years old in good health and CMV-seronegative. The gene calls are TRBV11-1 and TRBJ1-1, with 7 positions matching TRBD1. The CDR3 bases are TGTGCCAGCAGCCTCTTCGCCGAGGGACAGCGGAACACTGAAGCTTTCTTT. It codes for CASSLFAEGQRNTEAFF.